This T cell receptor (beta chain) derives from a study of blood T cell repertoires in COVID-19. Study details: From T cells, B-cell-depleted T cells, or PBMCs came the material, which was cDNA or gDNA.

The assay was immunoSEQ multiplex PCR, and TCRdb's table has in-frame clones only and misses some. This sample has around 200,000 clones, with 65% to 85% found just once. Grouping used clinical history reported by participants in a survey and questionnaire. Trimming removed 2 bases from V and 1 base from J; junction bases left unmatched: 10. Germline CDR1 and CDR2: SGDLS and YYNGEE. The CDR3 extends over 17 amino acids. The V gene is TRBV9, the J gene TRBJ1-1; 8 bases line up with TRBD1. The source of this sequence is a woman aged 40 to 50 with acute COVID-19. Sequencing was done on a sample of PBMCs or T cells enriched from blood (not recorded which). The CDR3 DNA reads TGTGCCAGCAGCGTCCCCCCGGACAGGGTAGGGAACACTGAAGCTTTCTTT. Translated, it gives CASSVPPDRVGNTEAFF.